The 14 T cell receptor beta chains below come from one sample, sequenced in a study of blood T cell repertoires in COVID-19. The method was immunoSEQ multiplex PCR; TCRdb's version includes in-frame clones alone and lacks a portion of them. The top ten clones hold about 6.6% of a sample with some 100,000 clones, approximately 92% of them seen once. The sequenced sample was peripheral blood. Receptors were obtained from a woman aged 55-70 years with active COVID-19.

This rearrangement joins TRBV2 to TRBJ2-1; 11 bases fit TRBD2. The germline V gene encodes CDR1 SNHLY and CDR2 FYNNEI. The CDR3 covers 16 residues. Trimming took 4 bases from V and 4 from J; bases not matched to a gene: 6. CDR3 sequence (DNA): TGTGCCAGCAGTGCCACGGGACTAGCGGAATACAATGAGCAGTTCTTC. Translating gives CASSATGLAEYNEQFF.

The chain employs TRBV7-6 and TRBJ2-7, with 9 bases identical to TRBD2. Germline V CDR1 and CDR2: SGHVS, FNYEAQ. The CDR3 is 16 residues long. V lost 1 base and J lost 1; bases outside the gene matches: 5. The CDR3: CASSLVAGGPSYEQYF. The CDR3 DNA is TGTGCCAGCAGCTTAGTGGCGGGGGGGCCTTCCTACGAGCAGTACTTC.

V usage is TRBV6-2 or TRBV6-3 and J usage is TRBJ1-6; 7 bases map to TRBD1. CDR3 length: 17 residues. CDR1 and CDR2 (germline): MNHEY, SVGEGT. After removal of 6 bases from V and 3 bases from J, the junction contained 11 bases not matched to a gene. The DNA for the CDR3 is TGTGCCAGCAGCCAAGGCTCCCGGGACAGCTATAATTCACCCCTCCACTTT. Its translation: CASSQGSRDSYNSPLHF.

This clone was detected a few times. Here the CDR3 reads CASSVEQGVADTQYF. Here the CDR3 DNA reads TGTGCCAGCAGCGTGGAACAGGGTGTTGCAGATACGCAGTATTTT. The rearrangement joins TRBV9 to TRBJ2-3; possibly TRBD1 for D (6 bases). Germline CDR1 and CDR2: SGDLS and YYNGEE. V was cut by 2 bases and J by 4 bases, with 14 bases left in between. The CDR3 contains 15 residues.

The chain is built from TRBV19 and TRBJ2-7, with 9 bases that match TRBD1. Germline CDR1 is LNHDA and CDR2 is SQIVND (reference sequence). V lost 5 bases and J lost 2; bases outside the gene matches: 7. The CDR3 is 15 residues long. CDR3 residues: CASSVTGGAPYEQYF. CDR3 in DNA: TGTGCCAGTAGTGTGACAGGGGGGGCCCCCTACGAGCAGTACTTC.

Only one count was recorded for this clone. This chain joins TRBV18 and TRBJ2-7, with a possible D match to TRBD1 (6 bases). Trimming shortened V by 3 bases and J by 3 bases, and 12 bases separated the two germline ends. Germline V lookup: CDR1 KGHSH, CDR2 LQKENI. This CDR3 is built from 14 residues. Here the CDR3 DNA reads TGTGCCAGCTCACCCAATCCGACAGGCTACGAGCAGTACTTC. Translation: CASSPNPTGYEQYF.

CDR3 sequence (DNA): TGTGCCAGCAGTTGGGCGGGGCCCAGTGAAGCTTTCTTT. Protein sequence: CASSWAGPSEAFF. The chain is built from TRBV12-3 or TRBV12-4 and TRBJ1-1, with D maybe TRBD1 (5 bases). V was clipped by 4 bases and J by 7 bases, with 13 bases between them. CDR3 size: 13 residues.

The chain employs TRBV7-2 and TRBJ2-7, with TRBD2 identical over 8 bases. Trimming at V came to 2 bases and at J to 3 bases, leaving 9 bases not matched to a gene. The CDR3 length is 16 residues. Germline CDR1 SGHTA, CDR2 FQGNSA. CDR3 DNA: TGTGCCAGCAGCTTAATTGGAACTAGCGGTTACTACGAGCAGTACTTC. Translation: CASSLIGTSGYYEQYF. The full variable domain, completed using reference TRBV7-2 and TRBJ2-7, is GAGVSQSPSNKVTEKGKDVELRCDPISGHTALYWYRQSLGQGLEFLIYFQGNSAPDKSGLPSDRFSAERTGGSVSTLTIQRTQQEDSAVYLCASSLIGTSGYYEQYFGPGTRLTVT.

This clone was detected once. V gene TRBV6-5 combines with J gene TRBJ1-2, with a weak D call TRBD1 (6 bases). This CDR3 contains 15 residues. V lost 0 bases, J lost 6 bases, and 14 bases lay in between. Germline V gene lookup returns CDR1 MNHEY and CDR2 SVGAGI. CDR3 DNA sequence: TGTGCCAGCAGTTACTCGGGGACATCTCCAAATGGCTACACCTTC. Protein: CASSYSGTSPNGYTF.

The V and J genes are TRBV6-2 or TRBV6-3 and TRBJ2-5; no definite D call. The length of the CDR3 is 12 residues. The ends were cut back, 5 bases at V and 8 bases at J, with 12 bases in the middle. Germline lookup yields CDR1 MNHEY and CDR2 SVGEGT. The CDR3 coding sequence is TGTGCCAGCAGTAACGCGAGCCCTACCCAGTACTTC. Its protein is CASSNASPTQYF.

This clone was seen a handful of times. V gene TRBV29-1 combines with J gene TRBJ2-1; 8 bases are shared with TRBD2. J gave up 5 bases and V 6 bases, and 12 bases lay outside the gene matches. Germline V gives CDR1 SQVTM, CDR2 ANQGSEA. The CDR3 has 15 amino acids. The CDR3 DNA is TGCAGCGTCGCCTCCCGGGGGGGCGGGAACAATGAGCAGTTCTTC. Translating it yields CSVASRGGGNNEQFF.

V is TRBV19 and J is TRBJ1-5, with a possible D match to TRBD1 (5 bases). CDR3 length: 15 residues. Germline V gives CDR1 LNHDA, CDR2 SQIVND (reference sequence). V lost 6 bases and J 7 bases, leaving 19 bases between the germline ends. Written as DNA, the CDR3 is TGTGCCAGTAGATCCAACGGCGGGGCAAGCCAGCCCCAGCATTTT. Encoded protein: CASRSNGGASQPQHF.

This clone occurred once. The chain is built from TRBV29-1 and TRBJ2-7; perhaps TRBD1 as D (8 bases). V shed 6 bases and J shed 7 bases, with 19 bases lying between them. The CDR3 contains 13 residues. Germline-derived CDR1 and CDR2 are SQVTM and ANQGSEA. CDR3 sequence: CSVRQGTTWEQYF. The CDR3 coding sequence is TGCAGCGTAAGACAGGGGACTACTTGGGAGCAGTACTTC.

The chain is built from TRBV5-4 and TRBJ1-1, with D perhaps TRBD1 (6 bases). The CDR3 has 16 residues. Germline CDR1 and CDR2: SGHNT and YYREEE (reference sequence). Trimming removed 3 bases from V and 1 base from J, with 16 bases in between. The CDR3 protein is CASSSVKTGPNTEAFF. The CDR3 coding sequence is TGTGCCAGCAGCTCGGTGAAGACAGGACCGAACACTGAAGCTTTCTTT.